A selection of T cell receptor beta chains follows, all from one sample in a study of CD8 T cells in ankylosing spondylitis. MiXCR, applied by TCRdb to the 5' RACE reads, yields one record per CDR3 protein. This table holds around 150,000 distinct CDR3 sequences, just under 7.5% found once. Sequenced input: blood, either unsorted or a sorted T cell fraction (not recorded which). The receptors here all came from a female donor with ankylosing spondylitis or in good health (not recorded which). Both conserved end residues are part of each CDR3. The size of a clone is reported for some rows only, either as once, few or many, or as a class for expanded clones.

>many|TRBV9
CASSPSNAAYTQYF
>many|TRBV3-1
CASSQFDTEAFF
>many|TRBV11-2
CASSLDRLARIGTQYF
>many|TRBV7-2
CASSLEPGSSLGGYTF
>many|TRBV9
CASSVEVKPSGDEQFF
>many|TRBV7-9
CASSFGGWETQYF
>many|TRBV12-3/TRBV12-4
CASSLGGGSVQPQHF
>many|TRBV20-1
CSARAGAGNAFEQYF
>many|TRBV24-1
CATSERVTGELFF
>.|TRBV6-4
CASSDSQGSTQYF
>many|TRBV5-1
CASSLEVTDEQFF
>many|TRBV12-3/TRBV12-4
CASSPPVAGPTDTQYF
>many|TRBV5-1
CASSLDGTGGSGQPQHF
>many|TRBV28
CASSLGPLGPYEQYF
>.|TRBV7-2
CASSLDSRGRGNEQFF
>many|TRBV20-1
CSAFGDRVNNEQFF
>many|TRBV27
CASSLSGQGLGRSEQFF
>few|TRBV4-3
CASSQDRLDNEKLFF
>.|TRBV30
CAWSDGAGPLGGYTF
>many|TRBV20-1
CSAFSVGRENIQYF
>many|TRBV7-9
CASSLDSGNEKLFF
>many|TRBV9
CASSPNLLAPLHF
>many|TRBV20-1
CSASSILLNTEAFF
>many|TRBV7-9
CATVWGNQETQYF
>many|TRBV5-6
CASSLASLNTEAFF
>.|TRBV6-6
CASSYSPKTGNTIYF
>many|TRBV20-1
CSARNHRGDTGELFF
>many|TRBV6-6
CASTPVGSYEQYF
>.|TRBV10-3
CTISSETGTSQGGYEQFF
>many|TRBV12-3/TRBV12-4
CASSPFASGASYNEQFF
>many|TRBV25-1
CASGFGTDYGYTF
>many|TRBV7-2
CASSFGSGIQYF
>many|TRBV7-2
CASSGTSGWEQYF
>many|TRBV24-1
CATSDAVGDTQYF
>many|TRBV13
CASSLSRDPYGYTF
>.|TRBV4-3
CASSQDPAVEPQHF
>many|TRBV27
CASSLRAGSFYEQYF
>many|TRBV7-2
CASSLGTGFTYEQYF
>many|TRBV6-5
CASSYSGDGDNEQFF